The 6 T cell receptor beta chains listed next were all sequenced from one sample in a study of control samples from healthy donors and cancer patients. Sequenced by immunoSEQ multiplex PCR; TCRdb stores in-frame clones only, minus some. The table has 110,000 to 150,000 clones, 80% to 95% seen once. What was sequenced was blood. These receptors all come from a man aged 25-45 years in good health.

The chain joins TRBV28 to TRBJ2-1, with D tentatively TRBD2 (5 bases). The germline CDR1 and CDR2 sequences are MDHEN and SYDVKM. Between the trimmed V and J ends, which lost 6 bases and 8 bases, there was a span of 23 bases. This CDR3 contains 16 residues. CDR3 sequence (DNA): TGTGCCAGCAGAACCCAAAAAATGGGAGTCGGCGATGAGCAGTTCTTC. Protein: CASRTQKMGVGDEQFF.

This chain connects TRBV19 to TRBJ2-1, with D hard to call. Germline CDR1 reads LNHDA; CDR2 reads SQIVND (reference sequence). V was pared by 3 bases and J by 3 bases, with 12 bases between. The CDR3 is 15 amino acids. The CDR3 is CASSMAPTLYNEQFF. The CDR3, as DNA: TGTGCCAGTAGTATGGCTCCTACCCTCTACAATGAGCAGTTCTTC.

The chain is built from TRBV5-1 and TRBJ1-1; TRBD1 matches at 7 bases. V shed 7 bases, J shed 3 bases, and the junction held 9 bases outside the gene matches. Germline-derived CDR1 and CDR2 are SGHRS and YFSETQ. The CDR3 loop spans 14 amino acids. CDR3 in amino acids: CASQLQGFDTEAFF. CDR3 DNA sequence: TGCGCCAGCCAGCTACAGGGGTTTGACACTGAAGCTTTCTTT.

This chain uses TRBV27 with TRBJ1-2; D remains unclear. This CDR3 spans 15 amino acids. Germline V gene lookup returns CDR1 MNHEY and CDR2 SMNVEV (reference sequence). Between the trimmed V and J ends, which lost 2 bases and 3 bases, there was a span of 13 bases. CDR3 sequence: CASSLSVGRHYGYTF. DNA for the CDR3: TGTGCCAGCAGTTTAAGCGTTGGCAGACACTATGGCTACACCTTC.

The V gene is TRBV9, the J gene TRBJ2-7; 7 bases are a match to TRBD1. Germline CDR1 SGDLS, CDR2 YYNGEE. V shed 4 bases and J 0 bases; nucleotides not matched to a gene: 1. The CDR3 is 13 amino acids. This CDR3 is CASSPGGSYEQYF. The CDR3 coding sequence is TGTGCCAGCAGCCCAGGGGGCTCCTACGAGCAGTACTTC.

The V call is TRBV18, the J call TRBJ1-3, with D uncertain. CDR1 is KGHSH and CDR2 is LQKENI in the germline V gene. V lost 3 bases and J 4 bases, leaving 13 bases between the germline ends. The CDR3 loop spans 15 amino acids. The CDR3 sequence: CASSPPGKAGNTIYF. The CDR3 nucleotides are TGTGCCAGCTCACCGCCAGGAAAAGCGGGAAACACCATATATTTT. The full variable domain, with the rest looked up from reference TRBV18 and TRBJ1-3, is NAGVMQNPRHLVRRRGQEARLRCSPMKGHSHVYWYRQLPEEGLKFMVYLQKENIIDESGMPKERFSAEFPKEGPSILRIQQVVRGDSAAYFCASSPPGKAGNTIYFGEGSWLTVV.